Included here is one T cell receptor beta chain sequence, with context. The CDR3 loop spans 15 amino acids. Germline assignment: CDR1 MNHEY and CDR2 SMNVEV (reference sequence). Trimming took 0 bases from V and 8 from J, leaving 14 bases between them. The sample is drawn from a study of OX40 agonist ivuxolimab in advanced cancers. Libraries were prepared by immunoSEQ multiplex PCR; TCRdb keeps only in-frame clonotypes and omits some of them. The sample records more than 40,000 clones, more than 75% being singletons. The V and J genes are TRBV27 and TRBJ2-1; D gene ambiguous. This TCR was recovered from an adult with an advanced solid tumor such as melanoma, head and neck, liver or kidney cancer. The input for sequencing was CD4+ or CD8+ T cells sorted from blood, taken in a trial of the OX40 agonist ivuxolimab. CDR3: CASSLSVAGVDEQFF. Here the CDR3 DNA reads TGTGCCAGCAGTTTATCAGTAGCCGGAGTCGATGAGCAGTTCTTC.